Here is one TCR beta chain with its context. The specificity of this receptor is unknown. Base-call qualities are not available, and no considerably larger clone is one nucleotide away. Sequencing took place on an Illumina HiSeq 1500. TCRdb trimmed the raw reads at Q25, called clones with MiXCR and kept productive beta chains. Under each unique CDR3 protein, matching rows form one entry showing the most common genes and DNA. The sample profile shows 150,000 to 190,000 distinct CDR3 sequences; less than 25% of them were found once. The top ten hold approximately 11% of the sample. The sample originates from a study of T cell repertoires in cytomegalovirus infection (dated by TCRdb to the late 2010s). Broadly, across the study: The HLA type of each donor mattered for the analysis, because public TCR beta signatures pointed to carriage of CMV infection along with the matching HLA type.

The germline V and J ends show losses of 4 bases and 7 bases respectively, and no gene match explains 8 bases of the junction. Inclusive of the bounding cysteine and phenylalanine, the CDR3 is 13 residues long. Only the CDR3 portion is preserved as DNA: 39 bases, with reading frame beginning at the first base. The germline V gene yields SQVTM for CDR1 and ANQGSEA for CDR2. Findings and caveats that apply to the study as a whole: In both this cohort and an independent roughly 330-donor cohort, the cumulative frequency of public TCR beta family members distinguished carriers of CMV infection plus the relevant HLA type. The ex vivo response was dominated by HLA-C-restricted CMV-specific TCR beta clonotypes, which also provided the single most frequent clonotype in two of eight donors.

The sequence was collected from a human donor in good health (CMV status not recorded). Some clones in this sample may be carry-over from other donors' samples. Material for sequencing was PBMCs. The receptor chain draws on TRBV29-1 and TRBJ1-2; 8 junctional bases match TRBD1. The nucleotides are TGCAGCGTTGCGGCCAGGGGGCGCGGTGGCTACACCTTC. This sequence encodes CSVAARGRGGYTF.